These T cell receptor beta chains were read from a single sample in a study of blood T cell repertoires in COVID-19. Profiling relied on immunoSEQ multiplex PCR, and the TCRdb table lists in-frame clones only, not all of them. The sample lists some 150,000 clones; approximately 80% were seen once. The sequenced sample was peripheral blood. The origin of the receptors is a human donor in a cohort sampled during active COVID-19. CDR3s include the opening cysteine and the closing phenylalanine or tryptophan. The D gene is left open where the match is weak. Rows give clone size only sometimes, using once, few, many, or a class for an expanded clone.

. | . | TRBJ1-1 | TRBV2 | CASSVQGTEAFF | TGTGCCAGCAGTGTCCAGGGGACTGAAGCTTTCTTT
few | . | TRBJ2-1 | TRBV20-1 | CSAPQGNEQFF | TGCAGTGCTCCTCAGGGTAATGAGCAGTTCTTC
. | . | TRBJ1-2 | TRBV19 | CASSIEQNNYGYTF | TGTGCCAGTAGTATAGAACAGAATAACTATGGCTACACCTTC
. | TRBD1 | TRBJ1-2 | TRBV5-1 | CASSSGDRSGYTF | TGCGCCAGCAGCTCCGGGGACAGGTCGGGCTACACCTTC
. | . | TRBJ2-3 | TRBV4-2 | CASSLAAGALADTQYF | TGTGCCAGCAGCCTTGCAGCGGGTGCTTTGGCGGATACGCAGTATTTT
. | TRBD2 | TRBJ2-3 | TRBV7-9 | CAVPLAGPSTDTQYF | TGTGCCGTCCCCCTAGCGGGACCTAGCACAGATACGCAGTATTTT
. | . | TRBJ1-4 | TRBV29-1 | CSATSTNEKLFF | TGCAGCGCTACTTCAACTAATGAAAAACTGTTTTTT
few | . | TRBJ1-5 | TRBV9 | CASSVDGAGQPQHF | TGTGCCAGCAGCGTAGATGGGGCTGGTCAGCCCCAGCATTTT
. | TRBD1 | TRBJ1-4 | TRBV6-6 | CASSPGTGDIFNEKLFF | TGTGCCAGCAGTCCCGGGACAGGGGACATCTTTAATGAAAAACTGTTTTTT
. | . | TRBJ1-2 | TRBV4-3 | CASSQGSPDRIYGYTF | TGCGCCAGCAGCCAAGGAAGTCCGGACAGAATCTATGGCTACACCTTC
. | TRBD1 | TRBJ2-6 | TRBV27 | CASSPGQPLSGANVLTF | TGTGCCAGCAGCCCGGGACAGCCCCTCTCTGGGGCCAACGTCCTGACTTTC
once | TRBD1 | TRBJ1-2 | TRBV3-1/TRBV3-2 | CASSRRGTGNGYTF | TGTGCCAGCAGCCGCAGAGGGACAGGGAATGGCTACACCTTC
. | TRBD2 | TRBJ2-7 | TRBV3-1/TRBV3-2 | CASSRAGGSYEQYF | TGTGCCAGCAGCAGAGCGGGGGGCTCCTACGAGCAGTACTTC
. | . | TRBJ1-4 | TRBV7-2 | CASSLEGLGEKLFF | TGTGCCAGCAGCTTAGAGGGGTTAGGGGAAAAACTGTTTTTT
. | TRBD1 | TRBJ2-5 | TRBV6-2/TRBV6-3 | CASSYSGTGRETQYF | TGTGCCAGCAGTTACTCGGGGACAGGGAGAGAGACCCAGTACTTC